This T cell receptor beta chain was sequenced during a study of long-term antiretroviral therapy in people with HIV. Only one count was recorded for this clone. Runs used v3.0 of the immunoSEQ assay and were done at survey level. Generated by immunoSEQ multiplex PCR, the TCRdb table keeps only in-frame clones and is missing some. The table includes about 35,000 clones, about four fifths detected once. CDR3 length equals 14 residues. V dropped 5 bases and J dropped 7; count of bases not matched to a gene: 6. Germline V gene lookup returns CDR1 MDHEN and CDR2 SYDVKM. The V gene is TRBV28, the J gene TRBJ1-5; 9 nucleotides agree with TRBD1. The sample here was unsorted PBMCs, taken 3 years after starting antiretroviral therapy. The sequence derives from a man aged 50-60 years with HIV. CDR3 in amino acids: CASSPGTGRQPQHF. CDR3 bases: TGTGCCAGCAGTCCTGGGACAGGGAGGCAGCCCCAGCATTTT. Full variable domain (missing parts from reference TRBV28 and TRBJ1-5): DVKVTQSSRYLVKRTGEKVFLECVQDMDHENMFWYRQDPGLGLRLIYFSYDVKMKEKGDIPEGYSVSREKKERFSLILESASTNQTSMYLCASSPGTGRQPQHFGDGTRLSIL.